This T cell receptor beta chain was sequenced in a study of PD-L1 blockade in urothelial cancer. Germline loops: CDR1 SGHVS, CDR2 FQNEAQ. The CDR3 spans 18 residues. V was pared by 4 bases and J by 2 bases, with 10 bases of the junction left unmatched. The table came from immunoSEQ multiplex PCR; TCRdb's copy has only in-frame clones and leaves some out. The sample lists about 70,000 clones, around 84% occurring once. The receptor's source is a man between 70 and 80 years old with urothelial cancer. The source was PBMCs, collected around atezolizumab (anti-PD-L1) treatment. The rearrangement joins TRBV7-8 to TRBJ2-3; 12 bases map to TRBD2. The CDR3 here is CASSSLAGGAAVTDTQYF. CDR3 DNA: TGTGCCAGCAGCTCGCTAGCGGGAGGGGCCGCAGTCACAGATACGCAGTATTTT.